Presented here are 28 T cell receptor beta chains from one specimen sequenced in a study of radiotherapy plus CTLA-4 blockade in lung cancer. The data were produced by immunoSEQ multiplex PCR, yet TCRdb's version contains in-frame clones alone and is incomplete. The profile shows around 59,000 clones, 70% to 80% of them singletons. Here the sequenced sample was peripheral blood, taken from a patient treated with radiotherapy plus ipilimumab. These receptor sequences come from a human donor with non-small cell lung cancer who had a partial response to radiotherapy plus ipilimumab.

The CDR3 is CASSLRTAGDSPLHF. CDR3 nucleotide sequence: TGTGCCAGCAGCTTAAGGACGGCGGGGGATTCACCCCTCCACTTT. This chain links TRBV7-3 with TRBJ1-6, with TRBD1 as a possible D gene (5 bases). The germline CDR1 and CDR2 sequences are SGHTA and FQGTGA. V lost 1 base and J lost 8, with 12 bases in between. The CDR3 is made up of 15 amino acids.

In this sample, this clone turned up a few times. The CDR3 region is CASSRTGDQDTQYF. Written as DNA, the CDR3 is TGCGCCAGCAGCCGGACAGGGGATCAAGATACGCAGTATTTT. This chain connects TRBV4-3 to TRBJ2-3, with 9 bases identical to TRBD1. V was clipped by 4 bases and J by 5 bases; unmatched bases: 4. The CDR3 extends over 14 amino acids. CDR1 is LGHNA and CDR2 is YSLEER in the germline V gene.

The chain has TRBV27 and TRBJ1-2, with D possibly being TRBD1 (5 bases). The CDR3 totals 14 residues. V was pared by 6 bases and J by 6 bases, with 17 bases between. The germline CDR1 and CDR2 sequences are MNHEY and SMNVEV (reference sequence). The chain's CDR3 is CASRSWGGSNGYTF. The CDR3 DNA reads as TGTGCCAGCAGAAGTTGGGGGGGGAGCAATGGCTACACCTTC.

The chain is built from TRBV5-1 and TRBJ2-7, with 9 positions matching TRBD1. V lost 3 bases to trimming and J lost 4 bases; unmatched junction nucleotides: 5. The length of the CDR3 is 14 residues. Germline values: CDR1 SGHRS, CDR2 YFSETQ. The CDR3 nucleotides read TGCGCCAGCAGCTCCTCCGGGACAGGGTACGAGCAGTACTTC. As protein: CASSSSGTGYEQYF.

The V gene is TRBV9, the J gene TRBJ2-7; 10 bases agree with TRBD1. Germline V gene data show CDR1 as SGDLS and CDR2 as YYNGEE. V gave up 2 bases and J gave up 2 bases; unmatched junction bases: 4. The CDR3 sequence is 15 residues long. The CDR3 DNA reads TGTGCCAGCAGCGTTGGGACAGGGGATACCTACGAGCAGTACTTC. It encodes CASSVGTGDTYEQYF.

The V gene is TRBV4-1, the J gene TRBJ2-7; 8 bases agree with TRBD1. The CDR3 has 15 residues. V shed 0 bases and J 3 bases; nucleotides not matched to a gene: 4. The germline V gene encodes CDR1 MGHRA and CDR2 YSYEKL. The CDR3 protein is CASSQEDRGFYEQYF. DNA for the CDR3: TGCGCCAGCAGCCAAGAAGACAGGGGTTTCTACGAGCAGTACTTC.

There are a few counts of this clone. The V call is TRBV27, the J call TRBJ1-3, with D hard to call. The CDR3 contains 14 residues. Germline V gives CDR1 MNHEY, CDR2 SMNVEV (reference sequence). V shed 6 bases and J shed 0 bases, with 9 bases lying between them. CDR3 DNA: TGTGCCAGCAGCTCCGTTAACTCTGGAAACACCATATATTTT. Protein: CASSSVNSGNTIYF.

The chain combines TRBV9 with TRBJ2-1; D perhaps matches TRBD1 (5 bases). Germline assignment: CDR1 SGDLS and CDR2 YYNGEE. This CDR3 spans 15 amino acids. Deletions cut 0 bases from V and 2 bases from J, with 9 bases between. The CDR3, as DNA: TGTGCCAGCAGCGTAGGGGCAGGGACCTACAATGAGCAGTTCTTC. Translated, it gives CASSVGAGTYNEQFF.

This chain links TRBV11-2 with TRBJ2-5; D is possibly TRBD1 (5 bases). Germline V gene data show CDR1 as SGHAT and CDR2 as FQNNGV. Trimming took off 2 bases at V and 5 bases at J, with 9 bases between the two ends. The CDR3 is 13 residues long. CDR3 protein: CASSLQGWETQYF. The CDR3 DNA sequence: TGTGCCAGCAGCTTACAGGGTTGGGAGACCCAGTACTTC.

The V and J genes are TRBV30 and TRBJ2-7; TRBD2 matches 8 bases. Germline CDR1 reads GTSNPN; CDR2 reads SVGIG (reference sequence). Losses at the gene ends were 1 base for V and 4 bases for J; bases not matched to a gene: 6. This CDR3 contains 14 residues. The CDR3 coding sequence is TGTGCCTGGAGTGCCCGGGGGGGGACGTACGAGCAGTACTTC. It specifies CAWSARGGTYEQYF. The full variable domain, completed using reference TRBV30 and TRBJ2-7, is SQTIHQWPATLVQPVGSPLSLECTVEGTSNPNLYWYRQAAGRGLQLLFYSVGIGQISSEVPQNLSASRPQDRQFILSSKKLLLSDSGFYLCAWSARGGTYEQYFGPGTRLTVT.

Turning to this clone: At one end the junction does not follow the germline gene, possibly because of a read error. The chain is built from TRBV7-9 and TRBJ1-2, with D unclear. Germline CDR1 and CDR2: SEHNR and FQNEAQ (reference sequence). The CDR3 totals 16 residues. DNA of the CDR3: TGTGCCAGCAGCTTAGGGCCGACGGATCCAAACTACGGCTACACCTTC. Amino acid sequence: CASSLGPTDPNYGYTF. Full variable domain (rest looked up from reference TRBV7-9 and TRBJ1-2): DTGVSQNPRHKITKRGQNVTFRCDPISEHNRLYWYRQTLGQGPEFLTYFQNEAQLEKSRLLSDRFSAERPKGSFSTLEIQRTEQGDSAMYLCASSLGPTDPNYGYTFGSGTRLTVV.

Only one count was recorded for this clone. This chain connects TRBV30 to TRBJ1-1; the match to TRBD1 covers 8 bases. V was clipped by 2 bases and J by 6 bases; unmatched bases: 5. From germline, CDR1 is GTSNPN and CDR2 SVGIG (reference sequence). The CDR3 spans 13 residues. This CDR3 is CAWSKGQGSEAFF. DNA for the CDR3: TGTGCCTGGAGTAAAGGACAGGGCTCTGAAGCTTTCTTT.

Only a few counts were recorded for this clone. The CDR3 loop is CASSEALRGAKHF. CDR3 bases: TGTGCCAGCAGTGAAGCGCTTCGGGGGGCTAAGCATTTT. The chain carries TRBV6-5 and TRBJ1-5; possibly TRBD1 for D (6 bases). CDR1 and CDR2 from the germline V gene are MNHEY and SVGAGI. The germline V and J ends were trimmed by 5 bases and 14 bases, with 19 bases remaining between them. This CDR3 is built from 13 residues.

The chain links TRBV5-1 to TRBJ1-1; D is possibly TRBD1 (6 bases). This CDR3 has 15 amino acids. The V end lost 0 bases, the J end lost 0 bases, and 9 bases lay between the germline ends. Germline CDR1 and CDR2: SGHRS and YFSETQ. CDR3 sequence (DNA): TGCGCCAGCAGCTTGGTCGCAGGGGTGAACACTGAAGCTTTCTTT. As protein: CASSLVAGVNTEAFF.

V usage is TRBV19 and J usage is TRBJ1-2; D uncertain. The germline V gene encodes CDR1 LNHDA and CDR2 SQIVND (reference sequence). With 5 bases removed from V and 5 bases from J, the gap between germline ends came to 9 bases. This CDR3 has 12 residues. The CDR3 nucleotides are TGTGCCAGTAGTTTCCTCCCTTATGGCTACACCTTC. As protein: CASSFLPYGYTF.

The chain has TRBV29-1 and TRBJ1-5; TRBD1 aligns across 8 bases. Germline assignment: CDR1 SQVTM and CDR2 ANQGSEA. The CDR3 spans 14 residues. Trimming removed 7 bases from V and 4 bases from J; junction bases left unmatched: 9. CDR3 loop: CSALGTGGNQPQHF. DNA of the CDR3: TGCAGCGCCCTCGGGACAGGTGGGAATCAGCCCCAGCATTTT.

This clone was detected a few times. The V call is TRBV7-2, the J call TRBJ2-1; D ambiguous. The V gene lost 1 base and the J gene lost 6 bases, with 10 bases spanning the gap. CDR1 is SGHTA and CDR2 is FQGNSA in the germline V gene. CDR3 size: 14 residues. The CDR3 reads CASSLDPGSNEQFF. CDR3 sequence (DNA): TGTGCCAGCAGCTTAGATCCCGGGTCCAATGAGCAGTTCTTC.

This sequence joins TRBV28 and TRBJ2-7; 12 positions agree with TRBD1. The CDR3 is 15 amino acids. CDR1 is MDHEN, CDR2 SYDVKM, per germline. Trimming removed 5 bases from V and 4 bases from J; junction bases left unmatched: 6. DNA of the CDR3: TGTGCCAGCAGTCCCTCGGGACAGGGGGCGTACGAGCAGTACTTC. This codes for CASSPSGQGAYEQYF.

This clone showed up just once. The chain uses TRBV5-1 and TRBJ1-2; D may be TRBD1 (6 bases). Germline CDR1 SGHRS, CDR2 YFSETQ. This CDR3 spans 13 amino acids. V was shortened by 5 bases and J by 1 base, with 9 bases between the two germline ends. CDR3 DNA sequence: TGCGCCAGCAGTCTGGACAGTAACTATGGCTACACCTTC. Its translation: CASSLDSNYGYTF.

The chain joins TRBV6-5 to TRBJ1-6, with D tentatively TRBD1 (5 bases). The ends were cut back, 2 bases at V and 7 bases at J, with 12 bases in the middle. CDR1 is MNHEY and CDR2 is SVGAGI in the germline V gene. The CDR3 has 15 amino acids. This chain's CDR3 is CASSYGGGENSPLHF. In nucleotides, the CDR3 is TGTGCCAGCAGTTACGGGGGAGGGGAGAATTCACCCCTCCACTTT.

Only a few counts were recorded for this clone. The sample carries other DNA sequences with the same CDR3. Here the CDR3 reads CASSQDWAGGYNEQFF. CDR3 nucleotides: TGCGCCAGCAGCCAAGATTGGGCGGGGGGATACAATGAGCAGTTCTTC. The chain is built from TRBV4-3 and TRBJ2-1; TRBD2 agrees at 8 bases. The CDR3 totals 16 residues. V shed 0 bases, J shed 4 bases, and the junction held 5 bases outside the gene matches. In germline, CDR1 is LGHNA, CDR2 YSLEER.

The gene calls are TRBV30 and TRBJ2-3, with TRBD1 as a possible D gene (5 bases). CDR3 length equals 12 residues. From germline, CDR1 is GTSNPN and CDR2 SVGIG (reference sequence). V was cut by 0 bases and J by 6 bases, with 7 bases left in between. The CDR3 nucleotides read TGTGCCTGGAGTGTACAGGCGGATACGCAGTATTTT. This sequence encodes CAWSVQADTQYF.

The CDR3 protein is CASSYQGGANYEQYF. The CDR3 DNA follows: TGTGCCAGCAGCTACCAAGGGGGGGCTAACTACGAGCAGTACTTC. The chain combines TRBV6-1 with TRBJ2-7, with D possibly being TRBD2 (7 bases). Germline CDR1 MNHNS, CDR2 SASEGT. The CDR3 sequence is 15 residues long. Trimming pared 6 bases from V and 3 bases from J, leaving 18 bases between.

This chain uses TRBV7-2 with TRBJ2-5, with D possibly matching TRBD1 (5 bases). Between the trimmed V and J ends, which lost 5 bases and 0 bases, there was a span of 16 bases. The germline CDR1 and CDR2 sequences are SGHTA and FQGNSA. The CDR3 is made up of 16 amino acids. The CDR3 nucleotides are TGTGCCAGCAGCCCAGCAAGGGGCTCGTACCAAGAGACCCAGTACTTC. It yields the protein CASSPARGSYQETQYF. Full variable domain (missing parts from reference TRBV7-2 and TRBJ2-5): GAGVSQSPSNKVTEKGKDVELRCDPISGHTALYWYRQSLGQGLEFLIYFQGNSAPDKSGLPSDRFSAERTGGSVSTLTIQRTQQEDSAVYLCASSPARGSYQETQYFGPGTRLLVL.

The CDR3 is CASSSGGGNGELFF. In nucleotides, the CDR3 is TGTGCCAGCAGCTCTGGCGGGGGCAACGGGGAGCTGTTTTTT. The rearrangement joins TRBV7-2 to TRBJ2-2, with D possibly TRBD2 on 7 matching bases. The CDR3 has 14 amino acids. V lost 4 bases and J lost 7, with 13 bases in between. Germline V gives CDR1 SGHTA, CDR2 FQGNSA.

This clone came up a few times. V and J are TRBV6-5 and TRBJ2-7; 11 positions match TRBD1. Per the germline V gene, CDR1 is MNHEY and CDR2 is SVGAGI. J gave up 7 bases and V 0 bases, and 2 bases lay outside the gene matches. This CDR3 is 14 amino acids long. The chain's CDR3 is CASSYSGTGGEQYF. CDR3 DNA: TGTGCCAGCAGTTACTCCGGGACAGGGGGTGAGCAGTACTTC.

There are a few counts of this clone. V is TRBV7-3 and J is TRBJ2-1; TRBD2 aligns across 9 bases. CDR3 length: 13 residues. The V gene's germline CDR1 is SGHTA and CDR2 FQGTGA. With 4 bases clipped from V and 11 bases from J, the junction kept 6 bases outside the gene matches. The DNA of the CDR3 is TGTGCCAGCAGCTGGCGGGAGGGGACGAAGCAGTTCTTC. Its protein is CASSWREGTKQFF.

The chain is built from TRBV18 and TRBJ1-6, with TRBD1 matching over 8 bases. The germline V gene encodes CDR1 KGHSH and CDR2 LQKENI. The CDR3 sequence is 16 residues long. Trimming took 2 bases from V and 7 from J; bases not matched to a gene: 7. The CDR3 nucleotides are TGTGCCAGCTCACCAGGAAAGGACAGGGAGAATTCACCCCTCCACTTT. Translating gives CASSPGKDRENSPLHF.